This record covers a single TCR beta chain. Its target is unknown. The CDR3 has 14 residues. The ends lost 0 bases at V and 4 bases at J; junction bases unmatched: 3. The germline V gene encodes CDR1 SGHRS and CDR2 YFSETQ. Upon completion of roughly ten days in culture, CD4+ T cells were isolated. BNT162b2 vaccine or mRNA-1273 vaccine was given to participants in two doses. TCRdb's copy holds only in-frame clones and misses some; the assay was immunoSEQ multiplex PCR. The table shows tens of thousands of clones, with about 74% occurring only once. The entry originates in a study of vaccination effects on CD4 cells after COVID-19.

Sample: CD4+ T cells from PBMCs cultured without peptide, taken after COVID-19 vaccination. This receptor was identified in a human donor who received a COVID-19 vaccine. The V and J genes are TRBV5-1 and TRBJ2-5; 7 bases are shared with TRBD2. The CDR3 region has the DNA TGCGCCAGCAGCTTGGGACCGGGGGGAGAGACCCAGTACTTC. Translation gives CASSLGPGGETQYF.